Listed below are T cell receptor beta chains from one sample, sequenced in a study of human T cells and chemical hapten exposure. TCRdb called the RACE reads again in MiXCR, with one record for every CDR3 protein. Of around 200,000 distinct CDR3 sequences listed, under 30% were seen once; the top ten hold 2% to 2.5%. The sequencing used whole blood, collected in connection with sensitization to the hapten diphenylcyclopropenone (DPC). The receptors were sampled from a woman in her thirties or forties with alopecia areata. Some clones in this sample may be carry-over from other donors' samples. Both conserved end residues are part of each CDR3. The order of the fields is CDR3 length, V gene, J gene, D gene, clone size, CDR3 protein, CDR3 DNA. A D gene is named only where the DNA matches it firmly. Rows may omit the clone size; those that give it use once, few, many or a size class.

>15|TRBV5-1|TRBJ1-5|TRBD1|many
CASSEQGASNQPQHF
TGCGCCAGCAGTGAGCAGGGGGCTTCCAACCAGCCCCAGCATTTT
>13|TRBV20-1|TRBJ2-3|-|-
CSVPDMRTDTQYF
TGCAGTGTTCCAGACATGCGCACAGATACGCAGTATTTT
>14|TRBV24-1|TRBJ2-1|-|-
CATQGRGNYNEQFF
TGTGCCACCCAAGGGAGGGGGAACTACAATGAGCAGTTCTTC
>14|TRBV12-3/TRBV12-4|TRBJ2-7|-|-
CASSLGAGFYEQYF
TGTGCCAGCAGTTTAGGGGCAGGGTTCTACGAGCAGTACTTC
>20|TRBV12-3/TRBV12-4|TRBJ2-1|TRBD2|-
CASSLPQGVLAGVSYNEQFF
TGTGCCAGCAGCCTACCACAGGGGGTACTAGCGGGAGTATCCTACAATGAGCAGTTCTTC
>14|TRBV27|TRBJ2-7|-|-
CASSLGLRPSEQYF
TGTGCCAGCAGTTTAGGTCTGAGACCCTCCGAGCAGTACTTC
>15|TRBV20-1|TRBJ2-1|TRBD2|-
CSALSGMRTYNEQFF
TGCAGTGCTCTCAGCGGGATGAGGACCTACAATGAGCAGTTCTTC
>13|TRBV7-2|TRBJ2-1|-|many
CASSSDPGNEQFF
TGTGCCAGCAGCTCAGATCCTGGGAATGAGCAGTTCTTC
>14|TRBV28|TRBJ2-3|TRBD2|few
CASGSGSPTDTQYF
TGTGCCAGCGGGAGCGGGAGTCCCACAGATACGCAGTATTTT
>13|TRBV20-1|TRBJ1-5|-|many
CSAKRGEDQPQHF
TGCAGTGCAAAGCGGGGAGAAGATCAGCCCCAGCATTTT
>14|TRBV29-1|TRBJ2-7|-|-
CSVAGTPTSYEQYF
TGCAGCGTGGCCGGGACTCCCACCTCCTACGAGCAGTACTTC
>15|TRBV7-2|TRBJ1-2|-|-
CASSLVAQANYGYTF
TGTGCCAGCAGCTTAGTGGCTCAGGCCAACTATGGCTACACCTTC
>14|TRBV6-5|TRBJ2-7|TRBD1|-
CASTLTGGSYEQYF
TGTGCCAGCACTCTGACAGGGGGGTCCTACGAGCAGTACTTC
>14|TRBV5-6|TRBJ2-1|-|-
CASSLVPGKREQFF
TGTGCCAGCAGCTTGGTGCCCGGAAAACGTGAGCAGTTCTTC
>17|TRBV6-5|TRBJ2-7|-|few
CASSYSPLGGRVDEQYF
TGTGCCAGCAGTTACTCTCCGTTGGGAGGACGAGTCGACGAGCAGTACTTC
>16|TRBV5-1|TRBJ2-3|TRBD2|-
CASSQIGTSVADTQYF
TGCGCCAGCAGCCAGATTGGGACTAGCGTTGCAGATACGCAGTATTTT